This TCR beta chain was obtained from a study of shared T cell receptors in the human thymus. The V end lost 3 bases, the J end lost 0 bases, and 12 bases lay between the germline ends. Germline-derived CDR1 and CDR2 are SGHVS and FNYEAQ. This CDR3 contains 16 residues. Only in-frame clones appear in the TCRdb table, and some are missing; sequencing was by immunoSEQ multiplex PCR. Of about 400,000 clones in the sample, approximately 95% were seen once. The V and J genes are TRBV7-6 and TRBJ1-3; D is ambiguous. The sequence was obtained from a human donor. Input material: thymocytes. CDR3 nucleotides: TGTGCCAGCAGCTTTGCAGGCCCGATCTCTGGAAACACCATATATTTT. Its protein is CASSFAGPISGNTIYF.